A selection of T cell receptor beta chains follows, all from one sample in a study of blood T cell repertoires in COVID-19. Sequencing was performed with immunoSEQ multiplex PCR; in TCRdb, only in-frame clones are kept and a portion is missing. The sample comprises 130,000 to 150,000 clones, 88% of which are singletons, and approximately 1.2% rests with the top ten. The sequenced sample consisted of PBMCs or T cells enriched from blood (not recorded which). The receptors originated from a woman in her twenties or thirties with acute COVID-19. CDR3s include the opening cysteine and the closing phenylalanine or tryptophan. The order of the fields is J gene, V gene, clone size, D gene, CDR3 DNA, CDR3 protein. The D gene is left open where the match is weak. For some rows the clone size is stated as once, few or many, or as a class when expanded; others skip it.

j_call: TRBJ2-1; v_call: TRBV30; clone_size: .; d_call: TRBD2; cdr3_nt: TGTGCCTGGAGTGGACTAGCGGCCTACAATGAGCAGTTCTTC; cdr3_aa: CAWSGLAAYNEQFF
j_call: TRBJ2-5; v_call: TRBV18; clone_size: .; d_call: .; cdr3_nt: TGTGCCAGCTCACGGGACTACCAAGAGACCCAGTACTTC; cdr3_aa: CASSRDYQETQYF
j_call: TRBJ1-2; v_call: TRBV6-1; clone_size: .; d_call: .; cdr3_nt: TGTGCCAGCAGTGACAGGGGAAACTATGGCTACACCTTC; cdr3_aa: CASSDRGNYGYTF
j_call: TRBJ1-4; v_call: TRBV4-2; clone_size: .; d_call: .; cdr3_nt: TGTGCCAGCGCGCCCGAACTGCGGGCAACTAATGAAAAACTGTTTTTT; cdr3_aa: CASAPELRATNEKLFF
j_call: TRBJ2-7; v_call: TRBV28; clone_size: few; d_call: TRBD1; cdr3_nt: TGTGCCAGCAGTCGAGCAGGGGGCGTCCCCTACGAGCAGTACTTC; cdr3_aa: CASSRAGGVPYEQYF
j_call: TRBJ1-2; v_call: TRBV2; clone_size: .; d_call: TRBD1; cdr3_nt: TGTGCCAGCACCCCCTGGGGGACAGGGGGCTATGGCTACACCTTC; cdr3_aa: CASTPWGTGGYGYTF
j_call: TRBJ1-3; v_call: TRBV15; clone_size: .; d_call: TRBD1; cdr3_nt: TGTGCCACCCAGGGGGATCCTGGAAACACCATATATTTT; cdr3_aa: CATQGDPGNTIYF
j_call: TRBJ2-1; v_call: TRBV6-4; clone_size: .; d_call: TRBD2; cdr3_nt: TGTGCCAGCAGTGACACCGGGAGGGGTGAGCAGTTCTTC; cdr3_aa: CASSDTGRGEQFF
j_call: TRBJ2-1; v_call: TRBV7-8; clone_size: once; d_call: TRBD1; cdr3_nt: TGTGCCAGCAGCCCGGGGACAGGGTTAGGCAATGAGCAGTTCTTC; cdr3_aa: CASSPGTGLGNEQFF
j_call: TRBJ2-2; v_call: TRBV2; clone_size: .; d_call: .; cdr3_nt: TGTGCCAGTCGGGGGATGGGGAACACCGGGGAGCTGTTTTTT; cdr3_aa: CASRGMGNTGELFF
j_call: TRBJ1-5; v_call: TRBV30; clone_size: .; d_call: TRBD1; cdr3_nt: TGTGCCTGGAGTGTAGGGCAGGGGGCTAATCAGCCCCAGCATTTT; cdr3_aa: CAWSVGQGANQPQHF
j_call: TRBJ2-7; v_call: TRBV4-3; clone_size: .; d_call: TRBD2; cdr3_nt: TGCGCCAGCAGCCAAGTAGGGACTAGCGGGAGTGGGTACGAGCAGTACTTC; cdr3_aa: CASSQVGTSGSGYEQYF
j_call: TRBJ2-5; v_call: TRBV30; clone_size: .; d_call: TRBD2; cdr3_nt: TGTGCCTGGAGTGCGACTAGCGGGAGTAGGGTGACCCAGTACTTC; cdr3_aa: CAWSATSGSRVTQYF
j_call: TRBJ2-2; v_call: TRBV19; clone_size: .; d_call: .; cdr3_nt: TGTGCCACCCAGGCGACAGGCGACGGGGAGCTGTTTTTT; cdr3_aa: CATQATGDGELFF
j_call: TRBJ2-2; v_call: TRBV28; clone_size: .; d_call: TRBD2; cdr3_nt: TGTGCCAGCAGTTTCCGACTAGCTGCCGGGGAGCTGTTTTTT; cdr3_aa: CASSFRLAAGELFF
j_call: TRBJ2-3; v_call: TRBV28; clone_size: .; d_call: .; cdr3_nt: TGTGCCAGCAGTCCCCCGGGACACGGCACAGATACGCAGTATTTT; cdr3_aa: CASSPPGHGTDTQYF
j_call: TRBJ1-2; v_call: TRBV28; clone_size: .; d_call: .; cdr3_nt: TGTGCCAGCAGCAGCTATGGCTACACCTTC; cdr3_aa: CASSSYGYTF
j_call: TRBJ1-5; v_call: TRBV28; clone_size: .; d_call: .; cdr3_nt: TGTGCCAGCAGCCAGTACAGAGATCTCAATCAGCCCCAGCATTTT; cdr3_aa: CASSQYRDLNQPQHF
j_call: TRBJ2-4; v_call: TRBV9; clone_size: .; d_call: .; cdr3_nt: TGTGCCAGCAGTAACTACCTTAGGTCGGACATTCAGTACTTC; cdr3_aa: CASSNYLRSDIQYF
j_call: TRBJ2-2; v_call: TRBV6-2/TRBV6-3; clone_size: .; d_call: .; cdr3_nt: TGTGCCAGCAGCCCGGACTCGAACACCGGGGAGCTGTTTTTT; cdr3_aa: CASSPDSNTGELFF
j_call: TRBJ2-7; v_call: TRBV7-2; clone_size: once; d_call: TRBD1; cdr3_nt: TGTGCCAGCAGACGACAGGGGGGGGACCAGTACGAGCAGTACTTC; cdr3_aa: CASRRQGGDQYEQYF
j_call: TRBJ2-1; v_call: TRBV7-2; clone_size: .; d_call: TRBD1; cdr3_nt: TGTGCCAGCAGCTTACTAGGGACAGGGGCCTTCAATGAGCAGTTCTTC; cdr3_aa: CASSLLGTGAFNEQFF
j_call: TRBJ1-3; v_call: TRBV19; clone_size: .; d_call: TRBD1; cdr3_nt: TGTGCCAGTAGACGGGACAGCTCTGGAAACACCATATATTTT; cdr3_aa: CASRRDSSGNTIYF
j_call: TRBJ1-1; v_call: TRBV27; clone_size: .; d_call: .; cdr3_nt: TGTGCCAGCAGTTTAGAAAGGGGAACTGAAGCTTTCTTT; cdr3_aa: CASSLERGTEAFF
j_call: TRBJ1-1; v_call: TRBV7-2; clone_size: .; d_call: .; cdr3_nt: TGTGCCAGCAGCTTAGGGCCAGGGGTTAGAAACACTGAAGCTTTCTTT; cdr3_aa: CASSLGPGVRNTEAFF
j_call: TRBJ2-1; v_call: TRBV11-2; clone_size: .; d_call: .; cdr3_nt: TGTGCCAGCAGCTTAGAGGGAGGTGCGTACTACAATGAGCAGTTCTTC; cdr3_aa: CASSLEGGAYYNEQFF
j_call: TRBJ2-5; v_call: TRBV27; clone_size: .; d_call: TRBD1; cdr3_nt: TGTGCCAGCAGTTCCGGGACAGGGGGCATCGGAGAGACCCAGTACTTC; cdr3_aa: CASSSGTGGIGETQYF
j_call: TRBJ2-7; v_call: TRBV11-2; clone_size: .; d_call: .; cdr3_nt: TGTGCCAGCAGCTTTTCAAGCAGGGGCTACGAGCAGTACTTC; cdr3_aa: CASSFSSRGYEQYF
j_call: TRBJ1-1; v_call: TRBV2; clone_size: .; d_call: .; cdr3_nt: TGTGCCAGCAGTGTACTATCCTTGAACACTGAAGCTTTCTTT; cdr3_aa: CASSVLSLNTEAFF
j_call: TRBJ1-1; v_call: TRBV29-1; clone_size: few; d_call: .; cdr3_nt: TGCAGCGGCCACCCTTTAGTCGACACTGAAGCTTTCTTT; cdr3_aa: CSGHPLVDTEAFF